This paragraph covers one T cell receptor (beta chain) sequence. Antigen: not known. This record belongs to a study of vaccination and CD4 T cells after COVID-19. CDR1 and CDR2 from the germline V gene are WSHSY and SAAADI. CDR3 size: 14 residues. The V and J ends lost 8 bases and 7 bases respectively, with 18 bases between them. Treatment noted: roughly nine-day PBMC culture with coronavirus spike peptide pools or control peptides (ViraFEST assay). With the Oncomine TCR Beta short-read assay, DNA from cultured CD4+ T cells was sequenced. A single record per CDR3 protein comes from TCRdb applying MiXCR to the PCR reads. The repertoire consists of some 17,000 distinct CDR3 sequences, with over 55% occurring once and the leading ten covering 4.5% to 6.5%.

The chain combines TRBV10-2 with TRBJ2-1, with D unresolved. This material consisted of CD4+ T cells from blood, cultured in vitro, taken after SARS-CoV-2 vaccination. The receptor's source is a human donor who had recovered from COVID-19. The CDR3 loop reads CASREWPSSNEQFF. The CDR3 DNA sequence: TGCGCCAGCCGCGAATGGCCCTCGTCGAATGAGCAGTTCTTC.